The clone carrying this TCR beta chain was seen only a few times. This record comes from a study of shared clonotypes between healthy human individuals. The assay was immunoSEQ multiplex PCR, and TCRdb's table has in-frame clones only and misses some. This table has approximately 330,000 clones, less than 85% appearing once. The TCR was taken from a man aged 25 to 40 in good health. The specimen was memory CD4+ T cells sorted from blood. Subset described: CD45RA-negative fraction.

CDR3 sequence reads: CASSKDPHTGGFSEAFF. Written as DNA, the CDR3 is TGTGCCAGCTCCAAAGACCCGCACACAGGGGGTTTTAGTGAAGCTTTCTTT. V gene TRBV9 combines with J gene TRBJ1-1; 8 bases align to TRBD1. This CDR3 has 17 amino acids. V lost 7 bases, J lost 7 bases, and 21 bases stayed unmatched. Germline V gene lookup returns CDR1 SGDLS and CDR2 YYNGEE. Filled out from reference TRBV9 and TRBJ1-1, the complete variable domain reads DSGVTQTPKHLITATGQRVTLRCSPRSGDLSVYWYQQSLDQGLQFLIQYYNGEERAKGNILERFSAQQFPDLHSELNLSSLELGDSALYFCASSKDPHTGGFSEAFFGQGTRLTVV.